These 18 T cell receptor beta chains originate from one sample sequenced in a study of shared clonotypes between healthy human individuals. Method: immunoSEQ multiplex PCR; TCRdb's copy keeps in-frame clones and lacks some. The table includes about 1 million clones, 75% detected once. The sample taken for sequencing was memory CD4+ T cells sorted from blood. Subset given: CD45RA-negative fraction. These receptors were collected from a man aged 18 to 29 in good health.

This clone has ten or more counts. The gene calls are TRBV28 and TRBJ2-7; no clear D. V was pared by 6 bases and J by 2 bases, with 8 bases between. The CDR3 contains 12 residues. Germline CDR1 MDHEN, CDR2 SYDVKM. This chain's CDR3 is CASRGKTYEQYF. The CDR3 DNA is TGTGCCAGCAGGGGTAAGACCTACGAGCAGTACTTC.

This clone was seen ten or more times. The gene calls are TRBV6-1 and TRBJ1-5; D is uncertain. Germline CDR1 MNHNS, CDR2 SASEGT. The CDR3 contains 13 residues. The V gene lost 10 bases and the J gene lost 3 bases, with 13 bases spanning the gap. The CDR3 loop is CATSTQLNQPQHF. CDR3 bases: TGTGCCACCTCGACACAGCTCAATCAGCCCCAGCATTTT.

This chain's CDR3 is CASSQELGDRSYNEQFF. CDR3 coding DNA: TGTGCCAGCAGCCAAGAACTGGGCGACCGCTCCTACAATGAGCAGTTCTTC. The J gene is TRBJ2-1, the V gene TRBV14; D gene unclear. The germline V gene has CDR1 SGHDN and CDR2 FVKESK. V gave up 0 bases and J gave up 0 bases, with 12 bases separating them. The CDR3 is 17 amino acids. The full variable domain, its missing parts supplied by reference TRBV14 and TRBJ2-1, is EAGVTQFPSHSVIEKGQTVTLRCDPISGHDNLYWYRRVMGKEIKFLLHFVKESKQDESGMPNNRFLAERTGGTYSTLKVQPAELEDSGVYFCASSQELGDRSYNEQFFGPGTRLTVL.

The V gene is TRBV15, the J gene TRBJ1-1, with D hard to call. The germline CDR1 and CDR2 sequences are LNHNV and YYDKDF (reference sequence). The ends were cut back, 4 bases at V and 5 bases at J, with 11 bases in the middle. The CDR3 has 13 amino acids. CDR3 amino acids: CATSKDLGTEAFF. The CDR3 DNA sequence: TGTGCCACCAGCAAAGACCTGGGGACTGAAGCTTTCTTT.

This chain joins TRBV9 and TRBJ1-6, with unresolved D. V was shortened by 5 bases and J by 5 bases, with 11 bases between the two germline ends. The CDR3 is 14 residues long. CDR1 and CDR2 (germline): SGDLS, YYNGEE. CDR3: CASSLGENNSPLHF. The CDR3 nucleotides read TGTGCCAGCAGTCTTGGAGAAAATAATTCACCCCTCCACTTT. Full variable domain (missing parts from reference TRBV9 and TRBJ1-6): DSGVTQTPKHLITATGQRVTLRCSPRSGDLSVYWYQQSLDQGLQFLIQYYNGEERAKGNILERFSAQQFPDLHSELNLSSLELGDSALYFCASSLGENNSPLHFGNGTRLTVT.

With regard to this clone: One end of the junction is discordant with germline, which a read error may explain. This sequence joins TRBV7-7 and TRBJ1-1; no clear D gene. The V gene's germline CDR1 is SSHAT and CDR2 FNYEAQ (reference sequence). The CDR3 is 13 amino acids. CDR3 amino acids: CASSLYSNGEAFF. As DNA, the CDR3 is TGTGCTAGCAGCTTATACAGTAACGGTGAAGCTTTCTTT.

This rearrangement joins TRBV5-4 to TRBJ1-2; D ambiguous. The V end was cut by 4 bases, the J end by 2 bases, with 12 bases between. Per the germline V gene, CDR1 is SGHNT and CDR2 is YYREEE (reference sequence). The length of the CDR3 is 14 residues. CDR3 sequence reads: CASSPIEANYGYTF. The CDR3 bases are TGTGCCAGCAGCCCAATAGAGGCCAACTATGGCTACACCTTC. Full variable domain (outside the CDR3, taken from reference TRBV5-4 and TRBJ1-2): ETGVTQSPTHLIKTRGQQVTLRCSSQSGHNTVSWYQQALGQGPQFIFQYYREEENGRGNFPPRFSGLQFPNYSSELNVNALELDDSALYLCASSPIEANYGYTFGSGTRLTVV.

In DNA form, the CDR3 reads TGTGCCAGCACGACAGGGTTAGGTGGCTACACCTTC. Encoded protein: CASTTGLGGYTF. The chain combines TRBV7-9 with TRBJ1-2, with 7 bases lining up with TRBD1. Germline V gene sequence: CDR1 SEHNR, CDR2 FQNEAQ (reference sequence). This CDR3 is built from 12 residues. With V trimmed by 7 bases and J by 7 bases, 6 bases remained unmatched. Full variable domain (remainder filled in from reference TRBV7-9 and TRBJ1-2): DTGVSQNPRHKITKRGQNVTFRCDPISEHNRLYWYRQTLGQGPEFLTYFQNEAQLEKSRLLSDRFSAERPKGSFSTLEIQRTEQGDSAMYLCASTTGLGGYTFGSGTRLTVV.

The chain recombines TRBV27 with TRBJ2-3, with D unresolved. The V and J ends lost 4 bases and 0 bases respectively, with 14 bases between them. The V gene's germline CDR1 is MNHEY and CDR2 SMNVEV (reference sequence). The CDR3 length is 16 residues. DNA of the CDR3: TGTGCCAGCAGTTCCACTATAAACCCTAGCACAGATACGCAGTATTTT. The encoded protein is CASSSTINPSTDTQYF.

This clone was counted at least ten times. The chain employs TRBV18 and TRBJ2-7; 9 nucleotides align to TRBD1. CDR1 and CDR2 from the germline V gene are KGHSH and LQKENI. V was clipped by 5 bases and J by 4 bases; unmatched bases: 9. CDR3 length: 15 residues. The CDR3 nucleotides read TGTGCCAGCTCAACTAGCTCCGGGACAGGGTACGAGCAGTACTTC. The encoded protein is CASSTSSGTGYEQYF.

This clone is a singleton in its sample. The chain uses TRBV5-1 and TRBJ1-4; 7 positions agree with TRBD1. Germline-derived CDR1 and CDR2 are SGHRS and YFSETQ. This CDR3 spans 15 amino acids. The ends lost 3 bases at V and 5 bases at J; junction bases unmatched: 7. The CDR3, as DNA: TGCGCCAGCAGCTCCGAGGGACAGAGAAATGAAAAACTGTTTTTT. Protein product: CASSSEGQRNEKLFF.

This clone appeared a single time. The chain employs TRBV27 and TRBJ2-3; TRBD1 is a possible D gene (5 bases). Germline-derived CDR1 and CDR2 are MNHEY and SMNVEV (reference sequence). The CDR3 length is 14 residues. Trimming stripped 7 bases from V and 2 bases from J, with 13 bases between. The DNA for the CDR3 is TGTGCCAGCAACCAGGGTAGAGACACAGATACGCAGTATTTT. Encoded protein: CASNQGRDTDTQYF.

This clone has only a few counts. The CDR3 nucleotides read TGTGCCAGCTACCTAAACACTGAAGCTTTCTTT. Amino acids: CASYLNTEAFF. This chain connects TRBV5-6 to TRBJ1-1; D is undetermined. CDR3 length: 11 amino acids. Trimming removed 7 bases at V and 2 bases at J, with 6 bases between. Germline CDR1 SGHDT, CDR2 YYEEEE.

This clone occurred once. This sequence joins TRBV6-6 and TRBJ1-5; tentative D call: TRBD1 (6 bases). This CDR3 region has 16 residues. The V end lost 4 bases, the J end lost 0 bases, and 13 bases lay between the germline ends. Germline V gene data show CDR1 as MNHNY and CDR2 as SVGAGI (reference sequence). The CDR3 DNA reads as TGTGCCAGCAGTTCCGGACAGAGATATAGCAATCAGCCCCAGCATTTT. Protein product: CASSSGQRYSNQPQHF.

This clone was detected only once. The chain links TRBV7-2 to TRBJ1-2, with 10 bases lining up with TRBD1. The V and J ends lost 5 bases and 5 bases, in that order; junction bases with no gene match: 5. The germline CDR1 and CDR2 sequences are SGHTA and FQGNSA. CDR3 length: 14 residues. CDR3: CASSEGQGEYGYTF. CDR3 in DNA: TGTGCCAGCAGCGAAGGACAGGGGGAGTATGGCTACACCTTC.

The sample holds a few counts of this clone. The rearrangement uses TRBV16 and TRBJ2-4; TRBD2 agrees at 9 bases. This CDR3 has 20 residues. V shed 4 bases, J shed 9 bases, and the junction held 25 bases outside the gene matches. Germline V gene sequence: CDR1 KGHSY, CDR2 FQNENV. The CDR3 here is CASSPPSYLAGSSMAGIQYF. The CDR3 DNA sequence: TGTGCCAGCAGCCCGCCGAGTTATCTAGCGGGATCATCCATGGCGGGCATTCAGTACTTC.

Here the CDR3 reads CASRRGVGYTF. CDR3 nucleotide sequence: TGTGCAAGTCGCCGGGGAGTTGGCTACACCTTC. The chain joins TRBV12-2 to TRBJ1-2. TRBV12-2 is described as a pseudogene. CDR3 length: 11 residues.

The CDR3 DNA sequence: TGTGCCAGCTCACCAAACCCGGGAAACCAAGAGACCCAGTACTTC. It yields the protein CASSPNPGNQETQYF. V and J are TRBV18 and TRBJ2-5; possibly TRBD2 for D (5 bases). The V end was cut by 2 bases, the J end by 0 bases, with 10 bases between. Germline lookup yields CDR1 KGHSH and CDR2 LQKENI. This CDR3 is 15 amino acids long.